Presented here are 14 T cell receptor beta chains from one specimen sequenced in a study of breast tumors, draining lymph nodes, adjacent tissues. Samples came from axillary lymph nodes draining the breast cancer. Each CDR3 protein is one row after TCRdb ran MiXCR on the multiplex PCR reads. The sample holds around 150,000 distinct CDR3 sequences, around a third seen once. Specimen: axillary lymph node tissue. Receptors originate from a female donor with breast cancer. Some clones in this sample may be carry-over from other donors' samples.

The chain couples TRBV5-1 to TRBJ2-4; TRBD1 aligns across 8 bases. The CDR3 is 19 residues long. V gave up 0 bases and J gave up 0 bases; unmatched junction bases: 11. CDR1 and CDR2 (germline): SGHRS, YFSETQ. DNA of the CDR3: TGCGCCAGCAGCTTGGAAGGGACAGGAGCCCCGCTAGCCAAAAACATTCAGTACTTC. It specifies CASSLEGTGAPLAKNIQYF.

The table lists this clonotype with many counts. The genes are TRBV11-3 and TRBJ1-3; D gene uncertain. CDR1 SGHNT and CDR2 YENEEA come from the germline V gene. V was cut by 4 bases and J by 4 bases, with 5 bases left in between. The CDR3 has 12 amino acids. CDR3 loop: CASSSTGNTIYF. Here the CDR3 DNA reads TGTGCCAGCAGCTCAACAGGAAACACCATATATTTT.

This clonotype was counted ten times or more. V and J are TRBV6-6 and TRBJ2-2; 9 positions match TRBD2. The CDR3 loop spans 18 amino acids. V was pared by 8 bases and J by 0 bases, with 13 bases of the junction left unmatched. The germline gives CDR1 MNHNY, CDR2 SVGAGI (reference sequence). The CDR3 region has the DNA TGTGCCAGCCGTAATGGGGCGGGGGGGCCGGCGAACACCGGGGAGCTGTTTTTT. Residues: CASRNGAGGPANTGELFF.

This clonotype was observed at least ten times. V and J are TRBV3-1 and TRBJ1-3; D may be TRBD1 (5 bases). This CDR3 is 15 amino acids long. CDR1 and CDR2 (germline): LGHDT, YNNKEL (reference sequence). With 4 bases removed from V and 1 base from J, the gap between germline ends came to 11 bases. CDR3 nucleotide sequence: TGTGCCAGCAGCCGGGGAGGGACTTCTGGAAACACCATATATTTT. Translation: CASSRGGTSGNTIYF.

Worth noting for this clonotype: A much bigger clone sits one base away, suggesting this may be a read error. V is TRBV7-2 and J is TRBJ2-5; weak D call: TRBD2 (6 bases). Deletions cut 5 bases from V and 5 bases from J, with 24 bases between. The CDR3 extends over 17 amino acids. Germline V gene data show CDR1 as SGHTA and CDR2 as FQGNSA. DNA of the CDR3: TGTGCCAGCAGCCAATCATTAGCGGAGGGGCCGCAGGAGACCCAGTACTTC. Amino acids: CASSQSLAEGPQETQYF.

The CDR3 is CASSQFSGAYGYTF. The CDR3 DNA follows: TGCGCCAGCAGCCAATTTAGCGGGGCCTATGGCTACACCTTC. The chain carries TRBV4-1 and TRBJ1-2; perhaps TRBD1 as D (5 bases). Looked up from germline, CDR1 is MGHRA and CDR2 is YSYEKL. Trimming stripped 2 bases from V and 4 bases from J, with 11 bases between. This CDR3 is 14 amino acids long.

There are many counts of this clonotype. The chain recombines TRBV18 with TRBJ2-7; D unresolved. The V end was cut by 0 bases, the J end by 2 bases, with 8 bases between. The CDR3 extends over 14 amino acids. Germline CDR1 and CDR2: KGHSH and LQKENI. CDR3 region: CASSPPGFPYEQYV. CDR3 coding DNA: TGTGCCAGCTCACCACCGGGGTTTCCCTACGAGCAGTACGTC.

Regarding this clonotype: The junction does not match germline at one end; this may be a read error. The chain employs TRBV6-6 and TRBJ1-5; 8 positions match TRBD1. CDR1 MNHNY and CDR2 SVGAGI come from the germline V gene (reference sequence). The CDR3 length is 16 residues. CDR3 region: CASSHSIGQGYQPQHF. The CDR3 DNA is TGTGCCAGCAGTCACTCGATTGGACAGGGTTATCAGCCCCAGCATTTT.

This sequence joins TRBV7-2 and TRBJ1-1; D is ambiguous. The V and J ends lost 0 bases and 5 bases respectively, with 10 bases between them. Germline-derived CDR1 and CDR2 are SGHTA and FQGNSA. CDR3 length: 14 amino acids. CDR3 in amino acids: CASSLALSRTEAFF. In DNA form, the CDR3 reads TGTGCCAGCAGCTTAGCTCTGTCGAGGACTGAAGCTTTCTTT. Filled out from reference TRBV7-2 and TRBJ1-1, the complete variable domain reads GAGVSQSPSNKVTEKGKDVELRCDPISGHTALYWYRQSLGQGLEFLIYFQGNSAPDKSGLPSDRFSAERTGGSVSTLTIQRTQQEDSAVYLCASSLALSRTEAFFGQGTRLTVV.

This clonotype was seen repeatedly, ten times or more. CDR3 in DNA: TGTGCTAGTGCGGCGGGGGGGCCCGGGGAGCTGTTTTTT. It is translated as CASAAGGPGELFF. This sequence joins TRBV12-5 and TRBJ2-2, with 9 bases matching TRBD2. The CDR3 sequence is 13 residues long. The J segment lost 6 bases and the V segment lost 7 bases, leaving 3 bases of the junction unmatched. CDR1 is LGHNT and CDR2 is FRNRAP in the germline V gene.

This clonotype was recorded many times. The gene calls are TRBV2 and TRBJ2-1, with TRBD2 as a possible D gene (6 bases). The CDR3 runs 15 residues. Germline values: CDR1 SNHLY, CDR2 FYNNEI. Trimming pared 3 bases from V and 6 bases from J, leaving 15 bases between. The CDR3 spells CASSEQFGGPNEQFF. CDR3 coding DNA: TGTGCCAGCAGTGAGCAGTTCGGGGGACCCAATGAGCAGTTCTTC.

This clonotype was observed at least ten times. This rearrangement joins TRBV18 to TRBJ2-3; D perhaps matches TRBD1 (5 bases). This CDR3 region has 15 residues. Trimming took off 2 bases at V and 3 bases at J, with 12 bases between the two ends. Germline CDR1 is KGHSH and CDR2 is LQKENI. In DNA, the CDR3 is TGTGCCAGCTCACCAACAGGAGTGGGGACAGATACGCAGTATTTT. Amino acid sequence: CASSPTGVGTDTQYF.

This clonotype has at least ten counts. The rearrangement uses TRBV30 and TRBJ2-3; 9 bases agree with TRBD2. Germline V gives CDR1 GTSNPN, CDR2 SVGIG (reference sequence). V lost 0 bases and J lost 5; bases outside the gene matches: 3. CDR3 length equals 14 residues. In DNA, the CDR3 is TGTGCCTGGAGTGTAGCGGGGGGTCTAGATACGCAGTATTTT. It specifies CAWSVAGGLDTQYF.

This clonotype was seen repeatedly, ten times or more. This may be a read error, as it is one base from a much larger clone. V is TRBV12-3 or TRBV12-4 and J is TRBJ1-6; TRBD1 matches 7 bases. V lost 3 bases to trimming and J lost 4 bases; unmatched junction nucleotides: 6. The CDR3 is 16 amino acids. The CDR3 region is CASSFAGTAYNSPLHF. The CDR3 bases are TGTGCCAGCAGTTTCGCCGGGACAGCGTATAATTCACCCCTCCACTTT.